This entry features one T cell receptor beta chain sequence. The data stem from a study of blood T cell repertoires in COVID-19. Whole-study context: The United States, Italy and Spain provided the acute and convalescent COVID-19 samples. From T cells, B-cell-depleted T cells, or PBMCs came the material, which was cDNA or gDNA.

CDR1 is SEHNR, CDR2 FQNEAQ, per germline (reference sequence). Between the trimmed V and J ends, which lost 1 base and 4 bases, there was a span of 7 bases. The CDR3 is 13 residues long. Original data processing: Reference gene primer amplification gave nucleated cell count estimates. Profiling relied on immunoSEQ multiplex PCR, and the TCRdb table lists in-frame clones only, not all of them. V and J calls and clone size are copied from that table; D and trimming were computed from the DNA. The sample includes fewer than 130,000 clones, more than 65% of them seen just once. Sequencing input: peripheral blood. This rearrangement joins TRBV7-9 to TRBJ1-2; no clear D gene. This receptor was obtained from a woman of 80 years or more with acute or convalescent COVID-19. The DNA for the CDR3 is TGTGCCAGCAGCTTAGGAATGGCCTATGGCTACACCTTC. Translated: CASSLGMAYGYTF.